Listed below are T cell receptor beta chains from one sample, sequenced in a study of cytomegalovirus exposure and HLA in healthy donors. Sequencing used immunoSEQ multiplex PCR; TCRdb keeps in-frame clones, though not all of them. Of 130,000 or so clones listed, approximately 74% are singletons. What was sequenced was PBMCs. These receptors all stem from a male donor in good health and CMV-seronegative. Each CDR3 is given with its conserved first and last residue. The D gene is left open where the match is weak. A clone size is listed for some rows: how often the clone was seen (once, few, many), or a class if it is expanded.

size: .; J: TRBJ2-5; V: TRBV7-8; D: TRBD2; DNA: TGTGCCAGCAGCTTAACTAGCGGAGCCCAAGAGACCCAGTACTTC; CDR3: CASSLTSGAQETQYF
size: .; J: TRBJ2-7; V: TRBV6-1; D: TRBD1; DNA: TGTGCCAGCAGTCTGGGACAGTTGTTCTACGAGCAGTACTTC; CDR3: CASSLGQLFYEQYF
size: .; J: TRBJ2-3; V: TRBV18; D: TRBD2; DNA: TGTGCCAGCTCACCACCGGGACTACGTGAAGCAGATACGCAGTATTTT; CDR3: CASSPPGLREADTQYF
size: .; J: TRBJ2-5; V: TRBV9; D: TRBD2; DNA: TGTGCCAGCAGCGGCGCCAGCGGGAAACAGTACTTC; CDR3: CASSGASGKQYF
size: once; J: TRBJ2-1; V: TRBV28; D: TRBD2; DNA: TGTGCCAGTCTCTGGGCGGGGGGGCCCCTCGGTGAGCAGTTCTTC; CDR3: CASLWAGGPLGEQFF
size: .; J: TRBJ2-7; V: TRBV7-2; D: TRBD1; DNA: TGTGCCAGCAGCTTCTCGGGCAGGGGGCCCTACGAGCAGTACTTC; CDR3: CASSFSGRGPYEQYF
size: .; J: TRBJ2-7; V: TRBV28; D: TRBD1; DNA: TGTGCCAGTCAAACAGGGGGGTCGGACGAGCAGTACTTC; CDR3: CASQTGGSDEQYF
size: few; J: TRBJ2-2; V: TRBV11-2; D: TRBD1; DNA: TGTGCCAGCAGCCCGGGACAGGGAAACACCGGGGAGCTGTTTTTT; CDR3: CASSPGQGNTGELFF
size: .; J: TRBJ2-2; V: TRBV6-6; D: .; DNA: TGTGCCAGCAGTACCCCAGGCGGGGAGCTGTTTTTT; CDR3: CASSTPGGELFF
size: .; J: TRBJ2-5; V: TRBV7-2; D: .; DNA: TGTGCCAGCAGCATGCCTAGAGTTGAAGAGACCCAGTACTTC; CDR3: CASSMPRVEETQYF
size: once; J: TRBJ2-7; V: TRBV19; D: .; DNA: TGTGCCAGTTCCCCCAGGGGTATCCGCTCCTACGAGCAGTACTTC; CDR3: CASSPRGIRSYEQYF
size: .; J: TRBJ1-6; V: TRBV27; D: TRBD1; DNA: TGTGCCAGCAGTGTACAGGGGGCTTTTTCACCCCTCCACTTT; CDR3: CASSVQGAFSPLHF
size: .; J: TRBJ2-1; V: TRBV4-3; D: .; DNA: TGCGCCAGCAGCCAAGGCAGGGGCTCCTACAATGAGCAGTTCTTC; CDR3: CASSQGRGSYNEQFF
size: .; J: TRBJ2-7; V: TRBV10-3; D: TRBD1; DNA: TGTGCCATCAGTGGACAGGGGATCGAGCAGTACTTC; CDR3: CAISGQGIEQYF
size: few; J: TRBJ2-7; V: TRBV20-1; D: TRBD1; DNA: TGCAGTGCGGACAGGGGCCACGAGCAGTACTTC; CDR3: CSADRGHEQYF
size: .; J: TRBJ2-6; V: TRBV28; D: TRBD1; DNA: TGTGCCAGCAGTCCACCCGGGACAGGGACTCTCTCTGGGGCCAACGTCCTGACTTTC; CDR3: CASSPPGTGTLSGANVLTF
size: .; J: TRBJ1-1; V: TRBV10-1; D: .; DNA: TGCGCCAGCAGTGAGGGGGGGGGCTCGAGCACTGAAGCTTTCTTT; CDR3: CASSEGGGSSTEAFF
size: .; J: TRBJ2-7; V: TRBV7-2; D: TRBD1; DNA: TGTGCCAGCAGCTTAGGGCCGGGACAGGCCTACGAGCAGTACTTC; CDR3: CASSLGPGQAYEQYF
size: .; J: TRBJ2-5; V: TRBV12-2; D: .; DNA: TGTGCAAGTCGCTTAGTCCAGAAACAAGAGACCCAGTACTTC; CDR3: CASRLVQKQETQYF
size: .; J: TRBJ1-2; V: TRBV23-1; D: .; DNA: TGCGCCAGCAGTCAATCGGGGGGGAATGGCTACACCTTC; CDR3: CASSQSGGNGYTF
size: .; J: TRBJ2-7; V: TRBV7-8; D: .; DNA: TGTGCCAGCTCCTTGGGCGACGAGCAGTACTTC; CDR3: CASSLGDEQYF
size: .; J: TRBJ2-1; V: TRBV18; D: .; DNA: TGTGCCAGCTCACCACGGGCGACTCAGGGCAATGAGCAGTTCTTC; CDR3: CASSPRATQGNEQFF
size: .; J: TRBJ2-2; V: TRBV9; D: .; DNA: TGTGCCAGCAGCCTCACAGAAGGGGAGCTGTTTTTT; CDR3: CASSLTEGELFF
size: .; J: TRBJ2-5; V: TRBV28; D: .; DNA: TGTGCCAGCAGTTTAGATGACAAAACCTTAACGGAGACCCAGTACTTC; CDR3: CASSLDDKTLTETQYF
size: few; J: TRBJ2-6; V: TRBV7-6; D: .; DNA: TGTGCCAGCAGCGCACTCCATTTCTCTGGGGCCAACGTCCTGACTTTC; CDR3: CASSALHFSGANVLTF
size: few; J: TRBJ1-1; V: TRBV18; D: .; DNA: TGTGCCAGCTCCCCGAGTCGTCGGGAGGGAACTGAAGCTTTCTTT; CDR3: CASSPSRREGTEAFF
size: .; J: TRBJ1-2; V: TRBV10-3; D: .; DNA: TGTGCCACTTCAGGGCAGGATGGCTACACCTTC; CDR3: CATSGQDGYTF
size: .; J: TRBJ2-1; V: TRBV4-1; D: TRBD2; DNA: TGCGCCAGCAGCCAAGGGGTCTTAGCGGGAGGCTACAATGAGCAGTTCTTC; CDR3: CASSQGVLAGGYNEQFF
size: .; J: TRBJ1-1; V: TRBV30; D: .; DNA: TGTGCCTGGAGCCGCGTAGGGGGTACGGGTGAAGCTTTCTTT; CDR3: CAWSRVGGTGEAFF
size: few; J: TRBJ2-5; V: TRBV9; D: TRBD2; DNA: TGTGCCAGCAGCGTAACTAGCGGGGGCCTCCGGTCGACCCAGTACTTC; CDR3: CASSVTSGGLRSTQYF
size: .; J: TRBJ2-7; V: TRBV28; D: .; DNA: TGTGCCAGCAGTTTTCCCACAGGGATGAGCTCCTACGAGCAGTACTTC; CDR3: CASSFPTGMSSYEQYF
size: few; J: TRBJ1-1; V: TRBV28; D: .; DNA: TGTGCCAGCAGTTTAGTGCAGGCAAACACTGAAGCTTTCTTT; CDR3: CASSLVQANTEAFF
size: once; J: TRBJ2-7; V: TRBV7-9; D: TRBD2; DNA: TGTGCCAGCAGCTTGACTAGCGGGAGATCATCCTACGAGCAGTACTTC; CDR3: CASSLTSGRSSYEQYF
size: .; J: TRBJ2-1; V: TRBV5-1; D: TRBD2; DNA: TGCGCCAGCAGCTCGGCAGGGACTAGCGGGGGGAAGTCCTACAATGAGCAGTTCTTC; CDR3: CASSSAGTSGGKSYNEQFF
size: .; J: TRBJ2-1; V: TRBV19; D: TRBD2; DNA: TGTGCCAGTAGTATGACTAGCGCGAGCTCCTACAATGAGCAGTTCTTC; CDR3: CASSMTSASSYNEQFF
size: .; J: TRBJ2-7; V: TRBV5-6; D: TRBD1; DNA: TGTGCCAGCAGCTTGTCCAGGGGGCTATACGAGCAGTACTTC; CDR3: CASSLSRGLYEQYF
size: .; J: TRBJ1-3; V: TRBV9; D: TRBD1; DNA: TGTGCCAGCAGCGTAGGACAGGGCTCTGGAAACACCATATATTTT; CDR3: CASSVGQGSGNTIYF